These 2 T cell receptor beta chains share one sample of origin, sequenced in a study of metastatic and nonmetastatic thyroid tumors. Each patient went into thyroid surgery without having received any treatment. Using MiXCR, TCRdb re-called clones from the PCR reads. The table includes about 93,000 clones, about 13% detected once. Sequenced material: blood. The receptors were gathered from a female donor with papillary thyroid cancer or a benign thyroid nodule (not recorded which). Some clones in this sample may be carry-over from other donors' samples.

This clone was found many times. This chain links TRBV2 with TRBJ1-3; 8 positions agree with TRBD1. The CDR3 covers 16 residues. Per the germline V gene, CDR1 is SNHLY and CDR2 is FYNNEI. Trimming cost V 1 base and J 0 bases; bases outside gene matches: 2. The CDR3 is CASSEGTGTSGNTIYF. For the CDR3, the DNA is TGTGCCAGCAGTGAAGGGACAGGGACCTCTGGAAACACCATATATTTT.

This clone showed up many times. The CDR3 DNA sequence: TGTGCCAGCACCGTGGGGGCCATGGGTAATTCACCCCTCCACTTT. The encoded protein is CASTVGAMGNSPLHF. The J gene is TRBJ1-6, the V gene TRBV6-1; tentative D call: TRBD1 (6 bases). Germline V gene lookup returns CDR1 MNHNS and CDR2 SASEGT. Between the trimmed V and J ends, which lost 7 bases and 6 bases, there was a span of 16 bases. CDR3 length equals 15 residues.